This TCR beta chain was captured by sequencing in a study of CD8 T cells in Susac syndrome. cDNA came from about 0.46 to 1 ug RNA primed by random hexamers. TCRdb re-derived calls from the immunoSEQ multiplex PCR reads in MiXCR, one entry per CDR3 protein. The table has about 440,000 distinct CDR3 sequences, 85% to 90% seen once. This clonotype was found once. The specimen sequenced was CD8+ T cells from PBMCs. This receptor was taken from a human donor with multiple sclerosis.

CDR3 bases: TGCGCCAGCAGCCGGGTAGTCTCCTACGAGCAGTACTTC. It translates to CASSRVVSYEQYF. The rearrangement links TRBV4-1 to TRBJ2-7, with D hard to call. Germline CDR1 reads MGHRA; CDR2 reads YSYEKL. The CDR3 runs to 13 residues. V shed 4 bases and J shed 0 bases, with 7 bases lying between them.